This T cell receptor (beta chain) originates from a study of cytomegalovirus exposure and HLA in healthy donors. The junction had 5 bases not matched to a gene; V was cut back by 5 bases and J by 1 base. The CDR3 has 16 residues. Looked up from germline, CDR1 is MDHEN and CDR2 is SYDVKM. Primers included in the PCR were 60 Vbeta and 13 Jbeta primers. The assay was immunoSEQ multiplex PCR, and TCRdb's table has in-frame clones only and misses some. This sample yields about 130,000 clones, of which about 81% are seen a single time; 7% belongs to the top ten. The sequenced sample was PBMCs. The chain carries TRBV28 and TRBJ2-3, with TRBD2 matching 11 bases. This TCR was sampled from a man aged 30 to 39 in good health and CMV-seronegative. The CDR3 nucleotides are TGTGCCAGCAGTCAAACTAGCGGGAGCGGCACAGATACGCAGTATTTT. It encodes CASSQTSGSGTDTQYF.